This T cell receptor (beta chain) comes out of a study of cytomegalovirus exposure and HLA in healthy donors listed by TCRdb under 2017. With respect to the entire study: According to an earlier analysis of 587 of the donors, 150 million to 200 million T cells yielded 117 million unique TCR beta sequences and 276 Gb of sequence data. Approximately 310 gigabases of sequencing data and 91 million or so unique TCR sequences made up an early release that covered some 640 HLA-typed donors. Of the approximately 400 genotyped donors, roughly 85% fell in the genetic ancestry cluster associated with self-reported Caucasian donors. The study was designed to test whether signatures of past pathogen exposure could be identified by cataloging public T cell receptors. The T cell repertoires of around 730 subjects were profiled by immunosequencing and related to cytomegalovirus serostatus. A separate validation cohort of about 110 different subjects was used in addition to the roughly 640-subject first cohort. To predict cytomegalovirus infection status, the study brought together high-throughput TCR immunosequencing, statistical association of individual TCRs with disease status, and machine learning. A later analysis re-analyzed previously published TCR beta repertoires from about 730 donors and added high-resolution HLA genotyping to study TCR occurrence patterns. The later analysis used no new phenotypic data to find candidate immune exposures, relying instead on TCR beta sequences and their occurrence across donors. An earlier analysis of nearly 600 of the donors applied high-throughput TCR beta sequencing to assess whether each TCR beta V gene segment acted as functional or pseudogenic. Alongside the repertoire data, information on donor age, sex, ethnicity and CMV serostatus was compiled. A later genetic analysis took genome-wide SNP genotypes for about 60% of the roughly 670 donors and used that subset as a discovery cohort. All discovery cohort repertoires had been generated on a single sequencing platform. HLA typing covered class I and class II loci at four-digit resolution. The number of typed donors differed by locus: about 629-630 for A, B, C, DRB1 and DQB1; some 500 for DQA1; around 610 for DPA1; and 400 to 480 for DPB1. Roughly 5 DR-DQ haplotypes were handled as single units for association and clustering, since linkage in the cohort was strong. Across around 400 genotyped donors of the cohort, an average of approximately 240,000 unique TCR beta nucleotide sequences per donor were sequenced, and 15% to 20% of those sequences were non-productive.

The library was obtained by the immunoSEQ multiplex PCR assay. For the multiplex PCR, a mixture combining 60 forward primers for TCR Vbeta segments and 13 reverse primers for TCR Jbeta segments was used. The CDR3 region of rearranged TCR beta genes was amplified from genomic DNA by a multiplex PCR assay. The amplified TCR beta libraries were sequenced on the Illumina HiSeq System as 87-base-pair reads. The study's own analysis went as follows. A later analysis tallied 70 million to 100 million unique TCR beta chains across the approximately 670 repertoires, and approximately 9.9 million of those chains were shared by two or more donors. Raw reads were error-corrected and collapsed into unique sequences with a nearest-neighbor algorithm that merged closely related sequences to remove PCR and sequencing errors. Alignment of CDR3 sequences to IMGT reference sequences was used to assign V, D and J gene segments. Each retained sequence needed at least a six-nucleotide match to both a V gene segment and a J gene segment. Rearrangements were classified as productive when the CDR3 lacked stop codons and remained in frame with V and J, and all other rearrangements were classified as non-productive. CDR3 was defined according to IMGT convention as the region running from the second conserved V-encoded cysteine to the conserved J-encoded phenylalanine. In an earlier analysis of 587 of the donors, sequences lacking an unambiguous match to a single V gene segment were excluded. An earlier analysis of 587 of the donors called V segments functional above 56.7% productive rearrangements and segregating when the between-donor standard deviation exceeded 5%. A statistical classification framework was built to diagnose cytomegalovirus status from the catalog of TCR beta chain sequences. In a later analysis, TCR nucleotide sequences were compared against IMGT/GENE-DB human TR gene sequences so that V and J genes could be assigned. Using the TCRdist pipeline, a later analysis assigned CDR3 sequences along with most-parsimonious VDJ recombination scenarios. A later analysis defined each TCR beta chain by its CDR3 amino acid sequence plus V-gene family, and excluded reads lacking a unique V-gene family. To address suspected cross-contamination and a sequencing artifact, a later analysis removed over 500 highly shared, low-generation-probability nucleotide sequences. A later analysis calculated a clonal expansion index for each public chain from normalized within-repertoire ranks of inferred template counts. In a later analysis, generation probabilities were computed with a VDJ recombination model fitted to out-of-frame rearrangements, and the resulting probabilities were checked against IGoR. Hypergeometric tests were used in a later analysis to score TCR-TCR, TCR-HLA and TCR-CMV co-occurrence, with a repertoire-size bias correction applied to the TCR pairs. False discovery rates were estimated in a later analysis by permuting HLA or CMV assignments 20 times. In a later analysis, co-occurring TCRs were grouped using DBSCAN, with TCRdist sequence similarity added in when clustering inside HLA-allele-positive subsets. For co-occurrence clustering, repertoires with fewer than 30,000 or more than 120,000 public chains were excluded, along with five repertoires with anomalous nucleotide sharing. In its TCRdb copy, this immuneACCESS table keeps in-frame sequences only and misses some clones. Where compared with another copy, unresolved V genes explain less than half of these, and the others have no known cause. V, J and clone size derive from that table, while D and trimming were established from the DNA sequence. This sample is represented by under 150,000 clones; roughly a tenth of them were singletons. 1.8% of the sample lies in the top ten.

A word on this clone: Its specific antigen is unknown. Nothing much larger sits one base from this clone, and base qualities are not available.

In total, roughly 670 healthy bone marrow donors made up the cohort. Cohort members were all nominally healthy when sampled, although unrecorded immune exposures were likely present. The donor was CMV seronegative and was included in the group of hundreds of seronegative cohort members. Every donor gave a peripheral blood sample, and the peripheral blood mononuclear cells from that sample were used for TCR beta sequencing. The Qiagen DNeasy Blood Extraction Kit was used to extract genomic DNA from the blood cell samples. Points the paper makes about the study in general: It was suggested by the authors that the approach could potentially be generalized to other disease states and immunological phenotypes. An earlier analysis of 450 to 750 of the donors showed that most TCR beta V segments appeared in productive rearrangements either about 87% or about 30% of the time, which broadly matched IMGT annotations. Specific HLA alleles were associated with roughly 16,000 TCR beta sequences at a false discovery rate of 0.05 in a later analysis. In vitro tests confirmed that a few of the cytomegalovirus-associated TCR beta chains recognize cytomegalovirus antigens. Across donors, most TCR sequences were observed very rarely, whereas some public TCRs were present in many individuals. A later analysis found that TCR association rates varied across HLA loci, with DRB1 alleles showing the most associated TCRs and HLA-C alleles the fewest. A further reported finding was that TCR beta sequences accurately predicted the HLA-A and HLA-B alleles for most subjects in the first cohort. When HLA alleles, especially DR and DQ, strongly co-occurred, TCR associations were difficult to assign to individual alleles. In a later analysis, HLA-associated TCR beta chains were found to be more clonally expanded and to have lower generation probabilities than equally common non-associated chains. For the cohort, immune exposure information was limited to CMV serostatus. Approximately 16 rarely observed V segments, including chromosome 9 orphons, were excluded from the earlier analysis of approximately 500 of the donors because counts were too low. A group of highly shared sequence variants was considered likely to be a technical artifact of the sequencing pipeline. Linkage disequilibrium might explain the correlated functional status among segregating V segments, but an unknown experimental factor could not be excluded. According to a later analysis, parvovirus B19, influenza, CMV and Epstein-Barr virus appeared linked to several top co-occurrence clusters. In a later genetic analysis, a missense DCLRE1C variant was associated with V-gene and J-gene trimming of TCR beta chains, and the association was replicated in an independent cohort. A total of around 150 TCR beta chains were listed by the study as associated with cytomegalovirus. Because some donors lacked HLA typing at each locus, the association tests relied only on the typed subset. Only TCR beta chains were sequenced in this cohort, and the absence of alpha or paired-chain data limited detectable features. In both the original and validation cohorts, the classifier was reported to diagnose cytomegalovirus status with high specificity and sensitivity. Sequencing depth was assumed to be roughly uniform across donors in the presence/absence analyses, though that assumption may not hold. Compared with the approximately 710-donor mean, donors in an Asian-associated ancestry cluster had fewer N-insertions in productive TCRs, according to a later genetic analysis. Because the 87-base-pair reads could not distinguish some IMGT-functional V segments, including TRBV6-2 and TRBV6-3, those segments were excluded. According to a later analysis, most CMV-associated TCR beta chains appeared to be HLA-restricted, and the HLA associations seemed to be driven largely by CMV exposure.

The CDR3 holds 14 amino acids from the cysteine to the phenylalanine. Only the CDR3 portion is preserved as DNA: 42 bases, with reading frame beginning at the first base. As encoded in the germline V gene, CDR1 is MDHEN while CDR2 is SYDVKM. V loses 6 bases of germline sequence and J loses 0 bases, and the interval between the two ends is 9 bases. The TCR sequence derives from a male donor in good health and CMV-seronegative. Sequences were obtained from PBMCs. The rearrangement joined TRBV28 to TRBJ2-4; the D gene identity is not certain. The encoded CDR3 is CASSGDLAKNIQYF. The base sequence is TGTGCCAGCAGCGGTGACTTAGCCAAAAACATTCAGTACTTC.